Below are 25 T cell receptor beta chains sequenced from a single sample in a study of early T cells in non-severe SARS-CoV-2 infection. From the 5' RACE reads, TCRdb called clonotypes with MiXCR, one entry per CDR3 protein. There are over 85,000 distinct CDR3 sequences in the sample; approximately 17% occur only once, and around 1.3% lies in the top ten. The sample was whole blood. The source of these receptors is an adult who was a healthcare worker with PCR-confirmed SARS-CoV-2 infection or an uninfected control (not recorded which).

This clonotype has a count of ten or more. CDR3 protein: CASSLTGVAGETQYF. Written as DNA, the CDR3 is TGTGCCAGCAGCTTAACGGGAGTGGCTGGAGAGACCCAGTACTTC. V gene TRBV7-2 combines with J gene TRBJ2-5, with D possibly TRBD2 on 6 matching bases. The V gene's germline CDR1 is SGHTA and CDR2 FQGNSA. The CDR3 spans 15 residues. V dropped 2 bases and J dropped 4 bases, with 14 bases sitting between them. Full variable domain (missing parts from reference TRBV7-2 and TRBJ2-5): GAGVSQSPSNKVTEKGKDVELRCDPISGHTALYWYRQSLGQGLEFLIYFQGNSAPDKSGLPSDRFSAERTGGSVSTLTIQRTQQEDSAVYLCASSLTGVAGETQYFGPGTRLLVL.

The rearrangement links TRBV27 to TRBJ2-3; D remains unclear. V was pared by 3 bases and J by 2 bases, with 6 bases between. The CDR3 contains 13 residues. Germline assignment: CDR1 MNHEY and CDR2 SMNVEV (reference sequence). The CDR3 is CASSFGPTDTQYF. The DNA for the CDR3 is TGTGCCAGCAGTTTTGGGCCCACAGATACGCAGTATTTT.

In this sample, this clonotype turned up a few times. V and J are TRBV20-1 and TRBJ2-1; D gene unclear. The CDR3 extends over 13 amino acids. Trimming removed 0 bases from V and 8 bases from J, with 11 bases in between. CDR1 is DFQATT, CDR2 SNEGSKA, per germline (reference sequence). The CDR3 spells CSARDLSGYEQFF. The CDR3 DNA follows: TGCAGTGCTAGAGATCTTTCCGGGTATGAGCAGTTCTTC.

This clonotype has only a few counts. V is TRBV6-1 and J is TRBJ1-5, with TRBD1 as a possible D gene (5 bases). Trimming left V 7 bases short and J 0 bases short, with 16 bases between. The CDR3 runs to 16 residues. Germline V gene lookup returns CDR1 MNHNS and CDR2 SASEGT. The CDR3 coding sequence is TGTGCCAGCAAAGCAGGCGGACACTATAGCAATCAGCCCCAGCATTTT. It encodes CASKAGGHYSNQPQHF.

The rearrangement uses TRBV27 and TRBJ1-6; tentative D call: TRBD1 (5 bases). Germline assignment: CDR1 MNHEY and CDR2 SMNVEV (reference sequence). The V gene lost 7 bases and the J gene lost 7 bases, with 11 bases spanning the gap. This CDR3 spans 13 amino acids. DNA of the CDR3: TGTGCCAGCATGGGGGGTAACAATTCACCCCTCCACTTT. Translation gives CASMGGNNSPLHF.

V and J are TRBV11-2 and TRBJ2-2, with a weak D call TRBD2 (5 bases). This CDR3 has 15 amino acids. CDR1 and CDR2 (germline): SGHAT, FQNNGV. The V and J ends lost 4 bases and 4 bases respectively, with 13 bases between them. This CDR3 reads CASSSTRISTGELFF. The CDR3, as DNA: TGTGCCAGCAGCTCCACTAGAATAAGCACCGGGGAGCTGTTTTTT. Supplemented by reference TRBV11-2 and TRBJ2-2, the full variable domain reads EAGVAQSPRYKIIEKRQSVAFWCNPISGHATLYWYQQILGQGPKLLIQFQNNGVVDDSQLPKDRFSAERLKGVDSTLKIQPAKLEDSAVYLCASSSTRISTGELFFGEGSRLTVL.

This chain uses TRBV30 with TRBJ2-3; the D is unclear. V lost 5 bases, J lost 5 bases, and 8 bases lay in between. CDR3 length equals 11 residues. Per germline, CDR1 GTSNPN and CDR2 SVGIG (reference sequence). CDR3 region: CAWGGLDTQYF. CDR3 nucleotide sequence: TGTGCCTGGGGTGGCCTAGATACGCAGTATTTT.

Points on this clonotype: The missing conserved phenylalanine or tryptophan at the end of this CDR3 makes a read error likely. CDR3 residues: CASSIKQANSYEQYL. CDR3 in DNA: TGTGCCAGCAGCATTAAACAGGCGAACTCCTACGAGCAGTACTTG. This chain links TRBV12-3 or TRBV12-4 with TRBJ2-7; perhaps TRBD1 as D (5 bases). The CDR3 totals 15 residues. Trimming shortened V by 6 bases and J by 0 bases, and 15 bases separated the two germline ends.

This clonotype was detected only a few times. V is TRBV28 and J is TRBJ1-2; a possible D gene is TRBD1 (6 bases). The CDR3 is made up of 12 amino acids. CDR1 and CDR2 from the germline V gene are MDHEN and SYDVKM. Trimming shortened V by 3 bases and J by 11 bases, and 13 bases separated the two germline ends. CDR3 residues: CASSLTGRGYTF. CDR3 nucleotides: TGTGCCAGCAGTTTGACTGGGAGGGGGTACACCTTC.

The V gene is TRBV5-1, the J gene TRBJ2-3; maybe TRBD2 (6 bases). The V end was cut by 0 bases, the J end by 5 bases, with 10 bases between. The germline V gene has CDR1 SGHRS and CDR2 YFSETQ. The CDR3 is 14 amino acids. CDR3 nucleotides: TGCGCCAGCAGCTTGGTCCGGGGAGGAGATACGCAGTATTTT. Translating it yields CASSLVRGGDTQYF.

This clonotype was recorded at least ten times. As DNA, the CDR3 is TGTGCTGCTGAAGGGGAGTACCAAGAGACCCAGTACTTC. The encoded protein is CAAEGEYQETQYF. This rearrangement joins TRBV30 to TRBJ2-5; D tentatively fits TRBD1 or TRBD2 (5 bases each). Germline CDR1 GTSNPN, CDR2 SVGIG (reference sequence). CDR3 length: 13 residues.

In DNA, the CDR3 is TGCGCCAGCGGTAAGGGACGGGACTATGGCTACACCTTC. It encodes CASGKGRDYGYTF. The chain recombines TRBV10-2 with TRBJ1-2; D possibly corresponds to TRBD1 (5 bases). The germline gives CDR1 WSHSY, CDR2 SAAADI. Trimming removed 8 bases from V and 3 bases from J, with 13 bases in between. This CDR3 region has 13 residues.

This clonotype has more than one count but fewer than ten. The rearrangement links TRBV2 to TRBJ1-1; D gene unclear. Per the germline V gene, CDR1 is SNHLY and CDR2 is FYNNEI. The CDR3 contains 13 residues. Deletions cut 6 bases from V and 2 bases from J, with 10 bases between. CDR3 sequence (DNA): TGTGCCAGCAGAGTAACACCTAACACTGAAGCTTTCTTT. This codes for CASRVTPNTEAFF.

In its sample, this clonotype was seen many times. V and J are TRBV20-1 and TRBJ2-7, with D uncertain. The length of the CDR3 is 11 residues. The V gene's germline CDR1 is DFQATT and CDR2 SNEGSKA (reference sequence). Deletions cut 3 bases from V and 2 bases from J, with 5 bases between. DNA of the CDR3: TGCAGTGCTAGCGGTACCTACGAGCAGTACTTC. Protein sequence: CSASGTYEQYF.

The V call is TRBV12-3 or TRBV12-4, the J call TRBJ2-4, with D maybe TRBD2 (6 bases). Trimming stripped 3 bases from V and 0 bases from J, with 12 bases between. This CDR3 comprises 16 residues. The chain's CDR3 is CASSFPAGGAKNIQYF. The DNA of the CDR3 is TGTGCCAGCAGTTTCCCAGCGGGTGGAGCCAAAAACATTCAGTACTTC.

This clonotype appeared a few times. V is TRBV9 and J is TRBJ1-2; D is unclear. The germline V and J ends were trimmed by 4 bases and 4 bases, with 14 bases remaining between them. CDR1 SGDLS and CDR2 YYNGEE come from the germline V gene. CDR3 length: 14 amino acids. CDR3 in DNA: TGTGCCAGCAGCACCCTATTAGAGCCCTATGGCTACACCTTC. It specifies CASSTLLEPYGYTF.

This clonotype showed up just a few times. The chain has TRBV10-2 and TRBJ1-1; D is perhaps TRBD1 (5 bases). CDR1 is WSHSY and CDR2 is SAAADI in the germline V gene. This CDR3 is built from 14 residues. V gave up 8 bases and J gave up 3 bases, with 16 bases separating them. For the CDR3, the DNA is TGCGCCAGCCTGTTTGTCGGGGGGGACACTGAAGCTTTCTTT. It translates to CASLFVGGDTEAFF.

The CDR3 region is CASSPPSGGRYQETQYF. CDR3 nucleotides: TGTGCCAGCAGCCCTCCCTCAGGGGGCAGGTACCAAGAGACCCAGTACTTC. The V gene is TRBV7-9, the J gene TRBJ2-5; the match to TRBD1 covers 8 bases. This CDR3 contains 17 residues. The ends lost 5 bases at V and 0 bases at J; junction bases unmatched: 11. In germline, CDR1 is SEHNR, CDR2 FQNEAQ (reference sequence). Filled out from reference TRBV7-9 and TRBJ2-5, the complete variable domain reads DTGVSQNPRHKITKRGQNVTFRCDPISEHNRLYWYRQTLGQGPEFLTYFQNEAQLEKSRLLSDRFSAERPKGSFSTLEIQRTEQGDSAMYLCASSPPSGGRYQETQYFGPGTRLLVL.

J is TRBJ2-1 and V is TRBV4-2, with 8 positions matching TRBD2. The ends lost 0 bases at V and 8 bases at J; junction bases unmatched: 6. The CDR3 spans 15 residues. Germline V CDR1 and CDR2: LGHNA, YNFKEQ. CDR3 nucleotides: TGTGCCAGCAGCCAAGAGGTCGGGGGGGCGGATGAGCAGTTCTTC. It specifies CASSQEVGGADEQFF.

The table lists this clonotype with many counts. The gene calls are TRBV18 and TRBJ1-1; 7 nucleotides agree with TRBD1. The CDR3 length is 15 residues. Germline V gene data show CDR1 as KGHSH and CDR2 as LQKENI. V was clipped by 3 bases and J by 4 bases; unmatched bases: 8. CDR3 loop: CASSPARGEGTEAFF. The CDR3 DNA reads TGTGCCAGCTCACCCGCCAGGGGGGAGGGCACTGAAGCTTTCTTT.

The CDR3 DNA sequence: TGTGCCAGCAGTTTTAGGGGGGGCTCTAATGAAAAACTGTTTTTT. Protein sequence: CASSFRGGSNEKLFF. The chain joins TRBV6-6 to TRBJ1-4, with a possible D match to TRBD1 (6 bases). The CDR3 loop spans 15 amino acids. V shed 4 bases and J shed 3 bases, with 12 bases lying between them. CDR1 and CDR2 (germline): MNHNY, SVGAGI (reference sequence).

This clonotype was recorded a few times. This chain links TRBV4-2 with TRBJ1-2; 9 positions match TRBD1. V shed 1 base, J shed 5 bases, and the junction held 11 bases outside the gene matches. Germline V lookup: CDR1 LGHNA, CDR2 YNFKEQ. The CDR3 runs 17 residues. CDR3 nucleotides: TGTGCCAGCAGCCAAGTATTATCAGGGACAGGGAATTATGGCTACACCTTC. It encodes CASSQVLSGTGNYGYTF.

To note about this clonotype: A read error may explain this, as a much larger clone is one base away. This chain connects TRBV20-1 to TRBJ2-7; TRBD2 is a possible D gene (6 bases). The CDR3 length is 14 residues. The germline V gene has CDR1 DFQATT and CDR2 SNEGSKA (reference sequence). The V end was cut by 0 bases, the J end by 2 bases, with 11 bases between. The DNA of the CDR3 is TGCAGTGCTAGAGAAAGTGGGGGGACCTACGAGCAGTACTTC. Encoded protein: CSARESGGTYEQYF.

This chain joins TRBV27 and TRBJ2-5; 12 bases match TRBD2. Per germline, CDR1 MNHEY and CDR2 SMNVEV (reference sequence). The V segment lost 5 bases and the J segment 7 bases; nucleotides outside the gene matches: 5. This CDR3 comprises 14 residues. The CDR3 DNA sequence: TGTGCCAGCAGTACTAGCGGGGGGCCCGGGACCCAGTACTTC. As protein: CASSTSGGPGTQYF.

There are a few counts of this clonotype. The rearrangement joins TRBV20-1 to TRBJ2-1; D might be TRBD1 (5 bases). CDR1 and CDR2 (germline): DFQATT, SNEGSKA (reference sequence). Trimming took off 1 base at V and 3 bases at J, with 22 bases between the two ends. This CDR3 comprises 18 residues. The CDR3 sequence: CSARAQSSQATVYNEQFF. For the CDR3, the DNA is TGCAGTGCTAGAGCCCAAAGCTCACAGGCCACCGTCTACAATGAGCAGTTCTTC.